This TCR beta chain derives from a study of control samples from healthy donors and cancer patients. Data came from immunoSEQ multiplex PCR; TCRdb stores just in-frame clones and leaves some out. This sample has some 120,000 clones, with approximately 90% found just once. This clonotype was sampled from a woman aged 18-29 years in good health. The material sequenced was blood.

CDR3 region: CASSFYMGTSDSYEQYF. The CDR3 coding sequence is TGTGCCAGCAGCTTTTATATGGGGACTAGCGACTCCTACGAGCAGTACTTC. The genes are TRBV7-3 and TRBJ2-7; 10 bases agree with TRBD2. CDR1 is SGHTA, CDR2 FQGTGA, per germline. The CDR3 runs 17 residues. V trimming: 3 bases; J trimming: 0 bases; junction bases outside the gene matches: 8.